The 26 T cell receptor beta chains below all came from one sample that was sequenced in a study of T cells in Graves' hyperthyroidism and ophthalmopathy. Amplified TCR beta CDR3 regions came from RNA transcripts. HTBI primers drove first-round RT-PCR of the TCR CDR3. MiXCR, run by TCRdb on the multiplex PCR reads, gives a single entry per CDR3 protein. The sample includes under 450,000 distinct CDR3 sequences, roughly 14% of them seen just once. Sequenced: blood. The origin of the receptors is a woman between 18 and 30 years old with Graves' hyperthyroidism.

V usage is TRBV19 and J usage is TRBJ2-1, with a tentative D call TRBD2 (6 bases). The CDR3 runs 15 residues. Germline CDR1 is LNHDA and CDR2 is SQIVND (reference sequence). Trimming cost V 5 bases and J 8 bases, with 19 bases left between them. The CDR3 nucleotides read TGTGCCAGTAGTGTCACTAGCCCACTGTTAGATGAGCAGTTCTTC. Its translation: CASSVTSPLLDEQFF.

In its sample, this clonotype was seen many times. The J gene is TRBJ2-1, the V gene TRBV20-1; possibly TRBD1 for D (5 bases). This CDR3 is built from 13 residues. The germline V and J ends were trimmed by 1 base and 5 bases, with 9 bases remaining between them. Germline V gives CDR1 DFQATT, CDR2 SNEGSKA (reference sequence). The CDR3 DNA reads TGCAGTGCTAGAGCGACAGAAGACAATGAGCAGTTCTTC. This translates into CSARATEDNEQFF.

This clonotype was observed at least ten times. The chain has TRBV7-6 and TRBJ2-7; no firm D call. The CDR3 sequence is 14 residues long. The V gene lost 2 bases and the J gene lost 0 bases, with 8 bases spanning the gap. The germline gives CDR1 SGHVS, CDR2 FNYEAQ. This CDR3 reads CASSLRENSYEQYF. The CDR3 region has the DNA TGTGCCAGCAGCTTAAGAGAGAACTCCTACGAGCAGTACTTC.

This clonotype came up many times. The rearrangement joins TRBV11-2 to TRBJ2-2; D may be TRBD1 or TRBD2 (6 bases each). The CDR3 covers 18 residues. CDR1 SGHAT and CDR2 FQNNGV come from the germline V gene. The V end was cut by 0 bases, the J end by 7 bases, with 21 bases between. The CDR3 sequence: CASSLDGGGLWKIGELFF. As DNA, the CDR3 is TGTGCCAGCAGCTTAGACGGGGGCGGTTTGTGGAAAATCGGGGAGCTGTTTTTT.

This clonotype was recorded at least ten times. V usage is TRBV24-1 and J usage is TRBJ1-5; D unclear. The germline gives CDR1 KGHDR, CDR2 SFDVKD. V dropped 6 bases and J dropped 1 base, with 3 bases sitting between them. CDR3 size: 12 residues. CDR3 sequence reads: CATSMSNQPQHF. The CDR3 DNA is TGTGCCACCAGTATGAGCAATCAGCCCCAGCATTTT.

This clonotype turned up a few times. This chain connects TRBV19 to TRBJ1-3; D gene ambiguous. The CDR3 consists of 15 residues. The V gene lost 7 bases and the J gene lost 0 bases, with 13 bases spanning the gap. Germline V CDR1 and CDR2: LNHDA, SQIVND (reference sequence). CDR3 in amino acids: CASTASMTSGNTIYF. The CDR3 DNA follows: TGTGCCAGTACCGCTTCGATGACCTCTGGAAACACCATATATTTT.

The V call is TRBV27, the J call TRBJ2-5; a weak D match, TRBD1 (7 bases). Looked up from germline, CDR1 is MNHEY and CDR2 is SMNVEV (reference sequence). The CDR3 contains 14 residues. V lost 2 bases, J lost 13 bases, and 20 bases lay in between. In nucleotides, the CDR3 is TGTGCCAGCAGTTTAATCGGTGAGGAGGGACAGTCGTACTTC. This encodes CASSLIGEEGQSYF.

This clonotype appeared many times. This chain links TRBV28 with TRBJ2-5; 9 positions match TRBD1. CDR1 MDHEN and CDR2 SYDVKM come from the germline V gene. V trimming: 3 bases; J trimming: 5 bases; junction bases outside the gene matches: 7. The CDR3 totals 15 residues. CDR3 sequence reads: CASSFYRGQLETQYF. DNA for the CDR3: TGTGCCAGCAGTTTTTACAGGGGGCAGTTGGAGACCCAGTACTTC. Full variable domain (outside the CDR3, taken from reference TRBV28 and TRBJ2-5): DVKVTQSSRYLVKRTGEKVFLECVQDMDHENMFWYRQDPGLGLRLIYFSYDVKMKEKGDIPEGYSVSREKKERFSLILESASTNQTSMYLCASSFYRGQLETQYFGPGTRLLVL.

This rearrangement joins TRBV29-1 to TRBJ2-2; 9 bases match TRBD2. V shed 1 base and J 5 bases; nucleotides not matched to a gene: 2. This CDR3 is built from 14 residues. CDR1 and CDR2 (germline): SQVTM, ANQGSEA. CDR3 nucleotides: TGCAGCGTTGAAGGAGCGGGAGGTACCGGGGAGCTGTTTTTT. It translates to CSVEGAGGTGELFF.

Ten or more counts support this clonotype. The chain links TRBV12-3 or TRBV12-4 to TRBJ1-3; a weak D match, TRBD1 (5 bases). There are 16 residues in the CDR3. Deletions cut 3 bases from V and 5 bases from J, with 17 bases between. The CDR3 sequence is CASSFGGFGLRNTIYF. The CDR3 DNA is TGTGCCAGCAGTTTTGGGGGATTTGGATTGCGAAACACCATATATTTT.

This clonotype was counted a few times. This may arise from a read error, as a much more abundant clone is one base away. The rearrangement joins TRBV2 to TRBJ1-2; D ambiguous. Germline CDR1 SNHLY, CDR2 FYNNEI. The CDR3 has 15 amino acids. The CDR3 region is CASSEAIPPVYGCTF. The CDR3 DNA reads TGTGCCAGCAGTGAAGCCATCCCTCCTGTCTATGGCTGCACCTTC.

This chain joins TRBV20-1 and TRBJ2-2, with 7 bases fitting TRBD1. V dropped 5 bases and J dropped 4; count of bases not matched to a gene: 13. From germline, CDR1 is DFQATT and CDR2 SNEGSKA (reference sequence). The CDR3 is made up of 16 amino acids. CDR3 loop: CSALKRQGYVTGELFF. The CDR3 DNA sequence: TGCAGTGCTTTAAAAAGACAGGGCTATGTCACCGGGGAGCTGTTTTTT.

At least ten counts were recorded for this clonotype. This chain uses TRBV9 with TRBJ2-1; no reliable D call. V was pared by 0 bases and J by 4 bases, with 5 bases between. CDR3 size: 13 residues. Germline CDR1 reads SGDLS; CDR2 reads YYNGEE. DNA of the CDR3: TGTGCCAGCAGCGTAGGCGAATACAATGAGCAGTTCTTC. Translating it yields CASSVGEYNEQFF.

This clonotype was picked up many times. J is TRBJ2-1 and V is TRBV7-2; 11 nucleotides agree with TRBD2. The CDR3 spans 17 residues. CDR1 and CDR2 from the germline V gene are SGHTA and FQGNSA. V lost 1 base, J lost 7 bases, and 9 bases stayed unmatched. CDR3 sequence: CASSLVGLAGGINEQFF. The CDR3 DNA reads TGTGCCAGCAGCTTAGTGGGGCTAGCGGGGGGCATTAATGAGCAGTTCTTC.

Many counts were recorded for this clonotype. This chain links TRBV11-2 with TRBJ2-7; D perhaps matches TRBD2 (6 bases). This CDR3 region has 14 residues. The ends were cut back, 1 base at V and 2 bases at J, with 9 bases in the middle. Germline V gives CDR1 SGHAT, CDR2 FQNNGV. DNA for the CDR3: TGTGCCAGCAGCTTAGTTGGGGGGACCTACGAGCAGTACTTC. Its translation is CASSLVGGTYEQYF.

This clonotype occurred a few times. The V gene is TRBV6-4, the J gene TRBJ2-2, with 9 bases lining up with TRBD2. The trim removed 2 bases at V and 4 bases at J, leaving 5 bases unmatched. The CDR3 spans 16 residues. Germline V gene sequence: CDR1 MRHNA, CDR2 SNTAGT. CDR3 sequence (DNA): TGTGCCAGCAGTGACGCGGCGGGAGGGGGCACCGGGGAGCTGTTTTTT. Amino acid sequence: CASSDAAGGGTGELFF.

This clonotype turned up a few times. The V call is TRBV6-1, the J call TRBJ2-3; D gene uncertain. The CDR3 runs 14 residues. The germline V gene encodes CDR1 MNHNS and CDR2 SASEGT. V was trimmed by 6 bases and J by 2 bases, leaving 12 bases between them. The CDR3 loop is CASRPQRVTDTQYF. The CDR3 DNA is TGTGCCAGCAGACCCCAGAGAGTCACAGATACGCAGTATTTT.

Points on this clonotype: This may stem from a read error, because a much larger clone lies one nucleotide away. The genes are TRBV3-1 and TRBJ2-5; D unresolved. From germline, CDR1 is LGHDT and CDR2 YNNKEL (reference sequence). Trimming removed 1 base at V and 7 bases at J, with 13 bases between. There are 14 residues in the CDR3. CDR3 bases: TGTGCCAGCAGCCAAGCTACCCTCGGTGGGACCCAGTACTTC. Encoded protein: CASSQATLGGTQYF.

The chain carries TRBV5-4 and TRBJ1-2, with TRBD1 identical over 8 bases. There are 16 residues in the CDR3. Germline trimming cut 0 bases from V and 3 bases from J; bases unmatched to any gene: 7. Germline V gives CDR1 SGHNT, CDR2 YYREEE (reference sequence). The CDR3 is CASSLATRGRDYGYTF. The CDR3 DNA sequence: TGTGCCAGCAGCTTGGCGACCAGGGGGCGCGACTATGGCTACACCTTC.

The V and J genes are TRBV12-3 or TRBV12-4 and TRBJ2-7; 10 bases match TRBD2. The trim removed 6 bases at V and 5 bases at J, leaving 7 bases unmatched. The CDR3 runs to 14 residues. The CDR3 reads CASSRTSGTHEQYF. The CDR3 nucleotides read TGTGCCAGCAGCCGGACTAGCGGAACCCACGAGCAGTACTTC.

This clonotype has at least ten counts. This CDR3 reads CASSSTSAPFFNEQFF. Written as DNA, the CDR3 is TGCGCCAGCAGCTCGACTAGCGCTCCCTTCTTCAATGAGCAGTTCTTC. The chain couples TRBV5-1 to TRBJ2-1; 8 positions match TRBD2. With 3 bases clipped from V and 6 bases from J, the junction kept 11 bases outside the gene matches. Looked up from germline, CDR1 is SGHRS and CDR2 is YFSETQ. CDR3 size: 16 residues.

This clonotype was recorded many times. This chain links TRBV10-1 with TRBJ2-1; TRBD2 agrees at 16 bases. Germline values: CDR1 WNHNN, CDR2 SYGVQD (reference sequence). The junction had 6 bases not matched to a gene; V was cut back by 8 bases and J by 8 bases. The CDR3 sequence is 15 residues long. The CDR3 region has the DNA TGCGCCAGCGGATCAGGGACTAGCGGGGGGGATGAGCAGTTCTTC. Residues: CASGSGTSGGDEQFF.

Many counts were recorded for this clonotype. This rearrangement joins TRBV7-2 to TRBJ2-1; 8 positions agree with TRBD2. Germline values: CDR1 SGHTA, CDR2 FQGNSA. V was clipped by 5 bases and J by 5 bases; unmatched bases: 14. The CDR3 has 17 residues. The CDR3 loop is CASSPRGRGDRDNEQFF. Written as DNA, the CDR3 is TGTGCCAGCAGCCCACGAGGGCGGGGGGATCGGGACAATGAGCAGTTCTTC.

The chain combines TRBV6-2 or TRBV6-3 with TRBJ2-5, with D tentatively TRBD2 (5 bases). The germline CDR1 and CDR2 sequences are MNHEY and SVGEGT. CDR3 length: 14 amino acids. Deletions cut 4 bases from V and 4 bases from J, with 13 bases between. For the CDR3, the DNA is TGTGCCAGCAGTTCCCTTAGCGTTGGAGAGACCCAGTACTTC. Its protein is CASSSLSVGETQYF.

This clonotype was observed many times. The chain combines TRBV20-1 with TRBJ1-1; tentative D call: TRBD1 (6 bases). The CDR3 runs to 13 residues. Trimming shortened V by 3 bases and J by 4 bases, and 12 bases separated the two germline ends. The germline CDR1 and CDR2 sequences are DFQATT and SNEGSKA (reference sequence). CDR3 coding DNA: TGCAGTGCTAGCGAGGGGGTAGGCACTGAAGCTTTCTTT. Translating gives CSASEGVGTEAFF.

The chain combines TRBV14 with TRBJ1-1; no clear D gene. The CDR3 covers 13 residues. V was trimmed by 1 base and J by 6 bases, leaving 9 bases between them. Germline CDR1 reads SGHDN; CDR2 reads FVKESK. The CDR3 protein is CASSQVGSPEAFF. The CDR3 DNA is TGTGCCAGCAGCCAAGTAGGGAGTCCTGAAGCTTTCTTT.